This T cell receptor beta chain was sequenced in a study of beta chain features in type 1 diabetes. Notes on the study in general: Among patients with Type 1 diabetes, TCRB CDR3s were moderately but significantly shorter in every one of the four CD4+ subsets. Possibly, sequencing cDNA over-represented cells that had high TCR expression levels. Any role of HLA type in TCRB rearrangement remained unresolved here. Patients with type 1 diabetes showed fewer VDJ junction insertions and more deletions.

Sorting gave populations that all exceeded 98% purity. Investigators reverse transcribed all isolated RNA, so they sequenced expressed TCRB transcripts. Method: immunoSEQ multiplex PCR; TCRdb's copy keeps in-frame clones and lacks some. The sample includes about 660,000 clones, more than 13% seen only once; the top ten take approximately 0.043%. In this sample, this clone turned up a few times. The antigen remains undetermined. V was shortened by 5 bases and J by 5 bases, with 15 bases between the two germline ends. CDR1 and CDR2 (germline): SGHTA, FQGNSA. This CDR3 comprises 14 residues. The sequencing sample was made of naive CD4+ T cells from blood. This TCR derives from a man in his late teens or twenties with type 1 diabetes. The genes are TRBV7-2 and TRBJ1-2; TRBD1 is a possible D gene (5 bases). The CDR3, as DNA: TGTGCCAGCAGCACCCAGCAGGGTTGGTATGGCTACACCTTC. Translating gives CASSTQQGWYGYTF.